One and the same sample provided the 32 T cell receptor beta chains below, sequenced in a study of early T cells in non-severe SARS-CoV-2 infection. MiXCR was run by TCRdb on the 5' RACE reads, yielding one entry per CDR3 protein. The sample yields 30,000 to 40,000 distinct CDR3 sequences, 9% seen once. Sample: whole blood. These receptors were obtained from an adult who was a healthcare worker with PCR-confirmed SARS-CoV-2 infection or an uninfected control (not recorded which).

This clonotype has just a few counts. The V and J genes are TRBV9 and TRBJ2-1; 9 nucleotides align to TRBD2. Germline V gene data show CDR1 as SGDLS and CDR2 as YYNGEE. V trimming: 2 bases; J trimming: 10 bases; junction bases outside the gene matches: 4. The CDR3 extends over 13 amino acids. The CDR3 DNA is TGTGCCAGCAGCGTGCTAGCGGGGTTGGAGCAGTTCTTC. It yields the protein CASSVLAGLEQFF.

This clonotype showed up many times. The chain couples TRBV30 to TRBJ2-7; a weak D match, TRBD1 (6 bases). Germline-derived CDR1 and CDR2 are GTSNPN and SVGIG (reference sequence). This CDR3 has 14 amino acids. V was trimmed by 5 bases and J by 7 bases, leaving 21 bases between them. CDR3 nucleotides: TGTGCCTGGCAGAAACGAGGTGGACAGAAGGAGCAGTACTTC. It encodes CAWQKRGGQKEQYF.

This clonotype was seen ten or more times. The rearrangement links TRBV7-2 to TRBJ2-5; TRBD1 or TRBD2 may be the D gene (7 bases each). The germline V gene encodes CDR1 SGHTA and CDR2 FQGNSA. This CDR3 is 15 amino acids long. Trimming took 6 bases from V and 5 from J, leaving 19 bases between them. CDR3: CASRPPRGGLETQYF. The CDR3 DNA is TGTGCCAGCAGACCTCCCAGGGGGGGGTTGGAGACCCAGTACTTC.

This clonotype was recorded many times. This chain uses TRBV2 with TRBJ1-1; D call uncertain. Deletions cut 4 bases from V and 8 bases from J, with 5 bases between. Germline-derived CDR1 and CDR2 are SNHLY and FYNNEI. The CDR3 covers 10 residues. The chain's CDR3 is CASSAGEAFF. CDR3 nucleotide sequence: TGTGCCAGCAGTGCGGGGGAAGCTTTCTTT. Together with reference TRBV2 and TRBJ1-1, the CDR3 gives the full variable domain: EPEVTQTPSHQVTQMGQEVILRCVPISNHLYFYWYRQILGQKVEFLVSFYNNEISEKSEIFDDQFSVERPDGSNFTLKIRSTKLEDSAMYFCASSAGEAFFGQGTRLTVV.

Many counts were recorded for this clonotype. This chain links TRBV12-3 or TRBV12-4 with TRBJ1-2, with 7 bases matching TRBD1. This CDR3 spans 15 amino acids. J lost 4 bases, V lost 5 bases, and 10 bases had no gene match. The CDR3 sequence: CASSLGDGTVYGYTF. The CDR3 DNA reads as TGTGCCAGCAGTCTGGGCGACGGGACAGTCTATGGCTACACCTTC.

In this sample, this clonotype turned up a few times. The chain carries TRBV2 and TRBJ2-7; D is uncertain. The CDR3 has 11 residues. Germline assignment: CDR1 SNHLY and CDR2 FYNNEI. The V and J ends lost 8 bases and 5 bases respectively, with 10 bases between them. The DNA of the CDR3 is TGTGCCAGCCAAGTTTCCCACGAGCAGTACTTC. Its translation is CASQVSHEQYF. The entire variable domain, with the rest obtained from reference TRBV2 and TRBJ2-7, is as follows: EPEVTQTPSHQVTQMGQEVILRCVPISNHLYFYWYRQILGQKVEFLVSFYNNEISEKSEIFDDQFSVERPDGSNFTLKIRSTKLEDSAMYFCASQVSHEQYFGPGTRLTVT.

This clonotype was counted at least ten times. V and J are TRBV4-1 and TRBJ1-1; D not resolved. The germline CDR1 and CDR2 sequences are MGHRA and YSYEKL. Trimming removed 1 base from V and 0 bases from J, with 9 bases in between. CDR3 length equals 15 residues. The chain's CDR3 is CASSQVVSMNTEAFF. DNA for the CDR3: TGCGCCAGCAGCCAAGTTGTCAGCATGAACACTGAAGCTTTCTTT.

This clonotype was counted ten times or more. The rearrangement joins TRBV11-3 to TRBJ2-5, with 7 bases matching TRBD2. This CDR3 has 16 amino acids. Germline loops: CDR1 SGHNT, CDR2 YENEEA. With V trimmed by 1 base and J by 2 bases, 7 bases remained unmatched. The CDR3 DNA sequence: TGTGCCAGCAGCTTAGGAGGAGCGGGGAGGCAAGAGACCCAGTACTTC. This gives the protein CASSLGGAGRQETQYF.

This clonotype was recorded many times. The genes are TRBV7-6 and TRBJ2-7; D is possibly TRBD1 (6 bases). V dropped 1 base and J dropped 3 bases, with 13 bases sitting between them. Germline V lookup: CDR1 SGHVS, CDR2 FNYEAQ. This CDR3 contains 15 residues. The CDR3 DNA follows: TGTGCCAGCAGCTTAGAGGCAGGGGATTACTACGAGCAGTACTTC. It yields the protein CASSLEAGDYYEQYF.

This clonotype was observed a handful of times. The gene calls are TRBV9 and TRBJ2-6, with a weak D call TRBD2 (6 bases). V lost 0 bases to trimming and J lost 3 bases, with 10 bases between them. Per germline, CDR1 SGDLS and CDR2 YYNGEE. The CDR3 contains 16 residues. The CDR3 region is CASSVGRGFGANVLTF. As DNA, the CDR3 is TGTGCCAGCAGCGTAGGACGGGGGTTTGGGGCCAACGTCCTGACTTTC. Variable domain in full (rest from reference TRBV9 and TRBJ2-6): DSGVTQTPKHLITATGQRVTLRCSPRSGDLSVYWYQQSLDQGLQFLIQYYNGEERAKGNILERFSAQQFPDLHSELNLSSLELGDSALYFCASSVGRGFGANVLTFGAGSRLTVL.

Comment on this clonotype: One junction end disagrees with the germline gene, perhaps due to a read error. The chain carries TRBV6-5 and TRBJ2-7; D is possibly TRBD1 (5 bases). The V gene's germline CDR1 is MNHEY and CDR2 SVGAGI. The CDR3 is 16 amino acids. The CDR3 reads CASGYSLIDSSYEQYF. The CDR3, as DNA: TGTGCCAGCGGTTACTCCTTGATTGACAGCTCGTACGAGCAGTACTTC.

The sample holds many counts of this clonotype. The V call is TRBV20-1, the J call TRBJ2-7; the match to TRBD2 covers 7 bases. The CDR3 totals 13 residues. The trim removed 8 bases at V and 0 bases at J, leaving 7 bases unmatched. Looked up from germline, CDR1 is DFQATT and CDR2 is SNEGSKA (reference sequence). CDR3 region: CSTEAGVSYEQYF. In DNA, the CDR3 is TGCAGTACCGAGGCGGGGGTCTCCTACGAGCAGTACTTC.

The chain is built from TRBV5-1 and TRBJ1-1; TRBD1 is a possible D gene (6 bases). The V gene's germline CDR1 is SGHRS and CDR2 YFSETQ. V was clipped by 6 bases and J by 6 bases, with 18 bases between them. CDR3 size: 14 residues. The CDR3, as DNA: TGCGCCAGCACCATTGGGGCGGGGGGCCCTGAAGCTTTCTTT. Protein product: CASTIGAGGPEAFF.

This clonotype came up a few times. The DNA of the CDR3 is TGTGCCAGCAGTCAAGACTCCGGGGACTCCTACGAGCAGTACTTC. This codes for CASSQDSGDSYEQYF. This sequence joins TRBV12-3 or TRBV12-4 and TRBJ2-7, with D perhaps TRBD2 (5 bases). The CDR3 runs to 15 residues. V shed 5 bases and J shed 0 bases, with 14 bases lying between them.

This clonotype was counted at least ten times. This rearrangement joins TRBV5-1 to TRBJ2-5; D tentatively reads TRBD1 or TRBD2 (5 bases each). The CDR3 covers 14 residues. The ends were cut back, 4 bases at V and 1 base at J, with 11 bases in the middle. Germline CDR1 SGHRS, CDR2 YFSETQ. CDR3 bases: TGCGCCAGCAGCCTCACCGGGGCCCAAGAGACCCAGTACTTC. This codes for CASSLTGAQETQYF.

This clonotype was found many times. V is TRBV10-3 and J is TRBJ1-5, with 7 nucleotides matching TRBD1. This CDR3 contains 14 residues. Germline V gene sequence: CDR1 ENHRY, CDR2 SYGVKD. Trimming removed 3 bases from V and 4 bases from J; junction bases left unmatched: 3. The CDR3 DNA is TGTGCCATCAGTGACGGGACAGCGAATCAGCCCCAGCATTTT. Amino acid sequence: CAISDGTANQPQHF.

This clonotype was counted at least ten times. The genes are TRBV28 and TRBJ1-5; no reliable D call. The germline CDR1 and CDR2 sequences are MDHEN and SYDVKM. V gave up 5 bases and J gave up 0 bases, with 11 bases separating them. The CDR3 consists of 15 residues. Here the CDR3 reads CASSPRGGSNQPQHF. CDR3 in DNA: TGTGCCAGCAGTCCCCGGGGAGGTAGCAATCAGCCCCAGCATTTT. Drawing the rest from reference TRBV28 and TRBJ1-5, the complete variable domain is DVKVTQSSRYLVKRTGEKVFLECVQDMDHENMFWYRQDPGLGLRLIYFSYDVKMKEKGDIPEGYSVSREKKERFSLILESASTNQTSMYLCASSPRGGSNQPQHFGDGTRLSIL.

This clonotype was recorded at least ten times. This chain uses TRBV7-9 with TRBJ1-2; the match to TRBD1 covers 8 bases. This CDR3 region has 14 residues. Germline values: CDR1 SEHNR, CDR2 FQNEAQ (reference sequence). The V segment lost 5 bases and the J segment 5 bases; nucleotides outside the gene matches: 7. The CDR3 nucleotides read TGTGCCAGCAGCCGAACACAGGGGGAGTATGGCTACACCTTC. It translates to CASSRTQGEYGYTF.

The chain has TRBV7-2 and TRBJ2-2, with TRBD2 as a possible D gene (5 bases). V lost 5 bases to trimming and J lost 5 bases, with 18 bases between them. The CDR3 totals 16 residues. CDR1 and CDR2 from the germline V gene are SGHTA and FQGNSA. DNA for the CDR3: TGTGCCAGCAGCCGCCCCGGGGTGACTACGACCGGGGAGCTGTTTTTT. It translates to CASSRPGVTTTGELFF.

There are many counts of this clonotype. This chain links TRBV20-1 with TRBJ2-3; 11 bases fit TRBD2. V lost 6 bases, J lost 8 bases, and 19 bases stayed unmatched. From germline, CDR1 is DFQATT and CDR2 SNEGSKA (reference sequence). There are 17 residues in the CDR3. The CDR3 nucleotides are TGCAGTGCCCTGAATCAAGCCGGGACTAGCGGCCGAGGTACGCAGTATTTT. Its protein is CSALNQAGTSGRGTQYF.

This clonotype showed up many times. The genes are TRBV6-2 or TRBV6-3 and TRBJ2-3, with D possibly matching TRBD2 (6 bases). Germline V lookup: CDR1 MNHEY, CDR2 SVGEGT. CDR3 size: 15 residues. With 6 bases removed from V and 1 base from J, the gap between germline ends came to 14 bases. CDR3 loop: CASRGLWVGTDTQYF. Here the CDR3 DNA reads TGTGCCAGCAGGGGACTTTGGGTGGGCACAGATACGCAGTATTTT.

This clonotype has at least ten counts. The rearrangement joins TRBV29-1 to TRBJ2-3; TRBD2 matches 14 bases. This CDR3 has 16 amino acids. With 5 bases clipped from V and 2 bases from J, the junction kept 6 bases outside the gene matches. CDR1 is SQVTM and CDR2 is ANQGSEA in the germline V gene. The CDR3 loop is CSVKTGLAGATDTQYF. In nucleotides, the CDR3 is TGCAGCGTTAAGACGGGACTAGCGGGGGCCACAGATACGCAGTATTTT.

This clonotype showed up many times. This chain joins TRBV9 and TRBJ1-3; 11 nucleotides line up with TRBD1. CDR3 length: 16 amino acids. V shed 3 bases and J 0 bases; nucleotides not matched to a gene: 2. In germline, CDR1 is SGDLS, CDR2 YYNGEE. The CDR3 coding sequence is TGTGCCAGCAGCGCGGGACAGGGGGTCTCTGGAAACACCATATATTTT. It specifies CASSAGQGVSGNTIYF.

This clonotype has only a few counts. As DNA, the CDR3 is TGTGCCAGCAGCTTAGCCGTCAGGCAAGATACGCAGTATTTT. This translates into CASSLAVRQDTQYF. The V and J genes are TRBV7-2 and TRBJ2-3; D is ambiguous. Germline CDR1 SGHTA, CDR2 FQGNSA. The ends were cut back, 0 bases at V and 5 bases at J, with 9 bases in the middle. CDR3 length equals 14 residues.

This clonotype occurred once. The gene calls are TRBV10-3 and TRBJ2-1; D gene unclear. CDR1 is ENHRY and CDR2 is SYGVKD in the germline V gene. The CDR3 consists of 13 residues. Trimming pared 5 bases from V and 5 bases from J, leaving 10 bases between. CDR3 protein: CAISSSDNNEQFF. The CDR3, as DNA: TGTGCCATCAGTTCTAGTGACAACAATGAGCAGTTCTTC.

There are a few counts of this clonotype. CDR3 in amino acids: CASSYRTTASSGNTIYF. CDR3 bases: TGTGCCAGCAGTTACAGGACCACTGCGAGCTCTGGAAACACCATATATTTT. The chain joins TRBV6-5 to TRBJ1-3; D gene unclear. The germline V gene has CDR1 MNHEY and CDR2 SVGAGI. The CDR3 spans 17 residues. V was cut by 2 bases and J by 0 bases, with 14 bases left in between.

This rearrangement joins TRBV24-1 to TRBJ2-2; D is unclear. Germline-derived CDR1 and CDR2 are KGHDR and SFDVKD. This CDR3 has 12 amino acids. Trimming shortened V by 7 bases and J by 5 bases, and 7 bases separated the two germline ends. CDR3 DNA sequence: TGTGCCACCAGCAAACTAACCGGGGAGCTGTTTTTT. This encodes CATSKLTGELFF.

In its sample, this clonotype was seen many times. The chain carries TRBV7-2 and TRBJ2-7; 8 bases map to TRBD1. Germline-derived CDR1 and CDR2 are SGHTA and FQGNSA. The CDR3 runs 16 residues. V lost 4 bases to trimming and J lost 1 base; unmatched junction nucleotides: 9. The CDR3 protein is CASSSRDRKLSYEQYF. The CDR3 bases are TGTGCCAGCAGCTCCCGGGACAGGAAACTTTCCTACGAGCAGTACTTC.

This clonotype was seen repeatedly, ten times or more. V is TRBV19 and J is TRBJ1-1; unclear D gene. Germline CDR1 and CDR2: LNHDA and SQIVND (reference sequence). Trimming stripped 6 bases from V and 0 bases from J, with 8 bases between. The CDR3 consists of 13 residues. CDR3 DNA: TGTGCCAGTAGGACCCCTATGAACACTGAAGCTTTCTTT. Translated: CASRTPMNTEAFF.

This clonotype was observed many times. The rearrangement uses TRBV27 and TRBJ2-7, with 9 bases matching TRBD1. The CDR3 is 14 residues long. V gave up 7 bases and J gave up 7 bases; unmatched junction bases: 11. From germline, CDR1 is MNHEY and CDR2 SMNVEV (reference sequence). CDR3 bases: TGTGCCAGCACCTCAAGGGACAGGGTAGGGGAGCAGTACTTC. Translated: CASTSRDRVGEQYF.

This clonotype appeared a few times. The rearrangement joins TRBV5-4 to TRBJ2-7, with 7 positions matching TRBD1. This CDR3 spans 15 amino acids. The V gene end was trimmed by 4 bases and the J gene end by 0 bases; junction bases not matched to a gene: 7. The germline gives CDR1 SGHNT, CDR2 YYREEE (reference sequence). Written as DNA, the CDR3 is TGTGCCAGCAGCAGGGGACAGTTGAGCTCCTACGAGCAGTACTTC. It yields the protein CASSRGQLSSYEQYF.

This clonotype was recorded many times. The chain combines TRBV5-4 with TRBJ1-6, with TRBD1 matching 10 bases. Germline CDR1 reads SGHNT; CDR2 reads YYREEE (reference sequence). J was trimmed by 9 bases and V by 0 bases; bases with no gene match: 6. CDR3 length: 16 residues. The CDR3 DNA reads as TGTGCCAGCAGCTTGGCCAGACAGGGGGCGCTTTCACCCCTCCACTTT. Protein: CASSLARQGALSPLHF.